This section outlines one T cell receptor beta chain sequence together with its context. This specimen comes from a study of blood T cell repertoires in COVID-19. Using immunoSEQ multiplex PCR, the repertoire was profiled, and TCRdb retains in-frame clones only, with some absent. Here the sample spans 250,000 to 300,000 clones, approximately 90% being singletons. The CDR3 spans 15 residues. From germline, CDR1 is SEHNR and CDR2 FQNEAQ (reference sequence). V was trimmed by 4 bases and J by 0 bases, leaving 10 bases between them. This sequence joins TRBV7-9 and TRBJ2-1, with D possibly being TRBD2 (6 bases). Specimen: PBMCs or T cells enriched from blood (not recorded which). The receptor comes from a woman in her twenties or thirties who had recovered from COVID-19. In DNA, the CDR3 is TGTGCCAGCAGCTCCGGGAGACGCTCCTACAATGAGCAGTTCTTC. Translated: CASSSGRRSYNEQFF.